This T cell receptor (beta chain) was recorded in a study of CD8 T cells in Susac syndrome. Germline CDR1 MNHEY, CDR2 SVGEGT. There are 12 residues in the CDR3. V lost 5 bases and J lost 2, with 3 bases in between. Random hexamers were used to reverse transcribe about 0.5 to 1 ug of RNA. The TCR beta CDR3 was amplified by immunoSEQ multiplex PCR across 54 Vbeta, 13 Jbeta. TCRdb passed the immunoSEQ multiplex PCR reads through MiXCR, listing each CDR3 protein once. The sample records about 130,000 distinct CDR3 sequences, around 94% being singletons. TEMRA cells were enriched by FACS, while CD8+ and CD4+ T cells were obtained through a negative isolation that was performed magnetically.

V and J are TRBV6-2 or TRBV6-3 and TRBJ2-2, with D unclear. The specimen sequenced was CD4+ T cells from PBMCs. The TCR originated in a human donor with multiple sclerosis. DNA of the CDR3: TGTGCCAGCAGTACCAACACCGGGGAGCTGTTTTTT. Translated, it gives CASSTNTGELFF.